This T cell receptor (beta chain) appears in the sequencing data of a study of CD8+ T cells in alopecia areata (dated by TCRdb to 2016 to 2018). About the investigation overall: The treated patients, all with moderate-to-severe alopecia areata, were enrolled in an open-label pilot trial of oral tofacitinib given at 5 to 10 mg twice daily. Tofacitinib was administered for 6 to 18 months, and 6 months of follow-up off drug were then conducted to assess delayed response and recurrence. The SALT score, which quantifies the percentage of affected scalp surface area, was used to measure disease severity in treated patients. To study T cell clonal expansion in alopecia areata, the researchers applied high-throughput TCRbeta sequencing to both the C3H/HeJ mouse model and human patients. Human TCRbeta sequencing covered scalp tissue and sorted CD4+ and CD8+ peripheral blood T cells from patchy and totalis/universalis alopecia areata patients and healthy controls. Biopsies were taken from tofacitinib-treated patients at baseline and at 4 and 24 weeks of treatment, and a later scalp biopsy was taken in several of the tofacitinib-treated patients. Scalp clonality was compared across normal scalp (n=4), patchy alopecia areata scalp (n=8), and alopecia totalis/universalis scalp (n=8). RNA was extracted with the PAXgene miRNA kit for fixed scalp, the miRNeasy kit for PBMCs, and the RNeasy kit for mouse skin. TCRbeta CDR3 regions were amplified by immunoSEQ multiplex PCR using 35 Vbeta forward and 13 Jbeta reverse primers. On the study overall, not on this receptor specifically: Lesional scalp, especially in alopecia totalis/universalis, showed higher clonality and more expanded CD8+ clones than normal scalp, suggesting antigenic drive. With tofacitinib, both scalp clonality and the number of expanded CD8+ clones among the top 100 scalp clones went down significantly. Shared TCR sequences between patients were less evident than in mice, which may be partly attributable to HLA diversity in the patient population. Many expanded lesional clones were found to persist in scalp and blood during tofacitinib treatment, and relapse after treatment cessation may be partly explained by this persistence. Unlike mouse skin, where gammadelta T cells dominate, normal human skin contains resident alphabeta T cells that get sequenced too, which complicates analysis of the scalp TCR repertoire. Because the treated cohort was small and had just a single nonresponder, larger studies are needed to establish links between baseline CD8+ expansion and response.

What this sample's treatment or condition label stands for: oral pan-JAK inhibitor, 5-10 mg twice daily. Peripheral blood and lesional scalp punch biopsies were obtained from patients with alopecia areata. After PBMCs were isolated by density centrifugation and stained for CD3, CD4 and CD8, a FACSAria was used to sort CD4+ and CD8+ T cells. Libraries were prepared through the immunoSEQ multiplex PCR assay. RNA was extracted from all samples and reverse transcribed into cDNA as template for TCR sequencing. First-strand cDNA was synthesized using SuperScript III with a 2:1 mix of oligo-dT and random hexamers. Amplification bias was assessed with a synthetic immune receptor repertoire, and residual bias was removed computationally. In the source study's methods: Raw reads were preprocessed to remove errors, and CDR3 was defined according to IMGT conventions as the region from the conserved cysteine to phenylalanine. Clonality was computed by normalizing Shannon entropy by log2 of the number of productive unique TCRs and subtracting the result from 1. Scalp TCRbeta sequences were cross-referenced with sorted blood CD4 and CD8 repertoires so that the CD4 or CD8 identity of scalp clones could be inferred. The source is immuneACCESS, and TCRdb retained only in-frame sequences with V and J called. Part of the clones is not carried over; for the studies checked, unresolved V genes explain less than half of this, and the remainder is unexplained. That table furnishes V, J and clone size, whereas the DNA furnished D and trimming. This sample has 200,000 or so clones in its table, and around two fifths of those were observed once. The top ten constitute roughly 2.6% of the sample.

This clone was seen only a few times. No cognate antigen has been identified for it. No quality values exist for individual bases; no much larger clone is one base distant. Trimming removed 0 bases from V and 3 bases from J; the gene matches leave 6 bases unexplained. From its cysteine to its phenylalanine, the CDR3 spans 16 amino acids. Only CDR3 DNA remains: 48 bases, in frame from the first base. This TCR came from a human donor with alopecia areata. Sequences were derived from CD4+ T cells sorted from blood, sampled at approximately week 36, from a patient treated with tofacitinib. The V and J segments used are TRBV23-1 and TRBJ2-5, and 8 junctional nucleotides match TRBD1. TRBV23-1 belongs to the ORF category, with a function that is uncertain. In nucleotide form, the sequence is TGCGCCAGCAGTCAATCAGGGACAGGCGATAAAGAGACCCAGTACTTC. Its coded protein is CASSQSGTGDKETQYF.